The 29 T cell receptor beta chains listed next were all sequenced from one sample in a study of cytomegalovirus exposure and HLA in healthy donors. Primers included in the PCR were 60 Vbeta and 13 Jbeta primers. The protocol was immunoSEQ multiplex PCR, while the TCRdb copy is restricted to in-frame clones and leaves out a portion. The sample lists 110,000 or so clones; 75% to 85% were seen once. The sequencing input was PBMCs. The receptors here all came from a man between 40 and 49 years old in good health and CMV-seronegative.

The chain links TRBV23-1 to TRBJ1-5; possible D gene TRBD1, 6 bases. TRBV23-1 counts as an open reading frame of uncertain function. The V and J ends lost 6 bases and 7 bases respectively, with 19 bases between them. The CDR3 is 15 residues long. The CDR3 sequence: CASSFRTVGEQPQHF. The CDR3 DNA is TGCGCCAGCAGCTTTAGGACAGTCGGGGAGCAGCCCCAGCATTTT.

The chain combines TRBV6-1 with TRBJ1-3; 7 nucleotides agree with TRBD1. Germline V gene data show CDR1 as MNHNS and CDR2 as SASEGT. J was trimmed by 0 bases and V by 6 bases; bases with no gene match: 5. The CDR3 extends over 15 amino acids. CDR3 loop: CASSLGQFSGNTIYF. The CDR3 DNA is TGTGCCAGCAGCCTGGGACAGTTCTCTGGAAACACCATATATTTT.

The gene calls are TRBV9 and TRBJ1-4; perhaps TRBD1 as D (5 bases). The V and J ends lost 0 bases and 6 bases respectively, with 9 bases between them. CDR1 and CDR2 from the germline V gene are SGDLS and YYNGEE. CDR3 length: 14 residues. The CDR3 bases are TGTGCCAGCAGCGTAGCAGGGATGGATGAAAAACTGTTTTTT. This codes for CASSVAGMDEKLFF.

With respect to this clone: The junction shows a germline mismatch at one end, possibly a read error. The chain has TRBV6-5 and TRBJ2-5, with 7 positions matching TRBD1. This CDR3 has 11 residues. Looked up from germline, CDR1 is MNHEY and CDR2 is SVGAGI. The CDR3 DNA follows: TGTGCCAGCAGGGCGACAGGGCTAATCCACTTC. The encoded protein is CASRATGLIHF.

The chain links TRBV28 to TRBJ2-2; D is uncertain. The germline CDR1 and CDR2 sequences are MDHEN and SYDVKM. CDR3 length equals 13 residues. The V and J ends lost 7 bases and 7 bases respectively, with 13 bases between them. The CDR3 region is CASTSRSHGELFF. Written as DNA, the CDR3 is TGTGCCAGCACCTCTCGGAGCCACGGGGAGCTGTTTTTT.

The count of this clone is one. The chain combines TRBV6-5 with TRBJ1-6; the D gene is possibly TRBD1 (5 bases). The CDR3 sequence is 15 residues long. V was shortened by 4 bases and J by 7 bases, with 14 bases between the two germline ends. Germline V gene data show CDR1 as MNHEY and CDR2 as SVGAGI. Written as DNA, the CDR3 is TGTGCCAGCAGTTCCTTTGGACAAATAAATTCACCCCTCCACTTT. As protein: CASSSFGQINSPLHF.

This clone was counted only a few times. The rearrangement uses TRBV7-9 and TRBJ2-1; 10 nucleotides line up with TRBD2. Per the germline V gene, CDR1 is SEHNR and CDR2 is FQNEAQ (reference sequence). The CDR3 loop spans 15 amino acids. The ends lost 4 bases at V and 7 bases at J; junction bases unmatched: 7. CDR3 loop: CASSWLAGDSNEQFF. DNA for the CDR3: TGTGCCAGCAGCTGGCTAGCGGGAGATTCGAATGAGCAGTTCTTC.

The rearrangement links TRBV2 to TRBJ1-2; D possibly corresponds to TRBD1 (5 bases). Per germline, CDR1 SNHLY and CDR2 FYNNEI. The V gene lost 7 bases and the J gene lost 4 bases, with 16 bases spanning the gap. The CDR3 length is 14 residues. The CDR3 nucleotides read TGTGCCAGCAAGGACCGGAGGGACGTCTATGGCTACACCTTC. Amino acid sequence: CASKDRRDVYGYTF.

This chain joins TRBV11-1 and TRBJ1-2; D might be TRBD1 (6 bases). The CDR3 has 14 amino acids. The V gene lost 6 bases and the J gene lost 4 bases, with 15 bases spanning the gap. Germline lookup yields CDR1 SGHAT and CDR2 FQDESV (reference sequence). The CDR3 loop is CASSSTGPLYGYTF. Written as DNA, the CDR3 is TGTGCCAGCAGTTCAACAGGGCCACTCTATGGCTACACCTTC.

This clone is classed as medium-sized (0.01 to 0.1%). The rearrangement uses TRBV28 and TRBJ1-4; D is uncertain. This CDR3 has 16 amino acids. CDR1 is MDHEN and CDR2 is SYDVKM in the germline V gene. V was pared by 6 bases and J by 0 bases, with 14 bases between. CDR3 bases: TGTGCCAGCAGCCCTGAGGGCGTTGCAACTAATGAAAAACTGTTTTTT. Translation: CASSPEGVATNEKLFF.

V is TRBV7-2 and J is TRBJ2-5; 9 positions match TRBD1. Germline lookup yields CDR1 SGHTA and CDR2 FQGNSA. Trimming at V came to 1 base and at J to 4 bases, leaving 4 bases not matched to a gene. The CDR3 length is 15 residues. The CDR3, as DNA: TGTGCCAGCAGCTTAGAGGGACAGGGCGGAGAGACCCAGTACTTC. It encodes CASSLEGQGGETQYF.

V gene TRBV28 combines with J gene TRBJ1-1, with D hard to call. The CDR3 contains 11 residues. Germline assignment: CDR1 MDHEN and CDR2 SYDVKM. Trimming took off 10 bases at V and 8 bases at J, with 14 bases between the two ends. The DNA of the CDR3 is TGTGCCACCCAAGACCTTAGCGAAGCTTTCTTT. Translating gives CATQDLSEAFF.

The rearrangement links TRBV28 to TRBJ2-2; 7 bases agree with TRBD2. The CDR3 runs to 13 residues. Germline trimming cut 7 bases from V and 5 bases from J; bases unmatched to any gene: 4. Germline V gives CDR1 MDHEN, CDR2 SYDVKM. This CDR3 is CASNEGGTGELFF. As DNA, the CDR3 is TGTGCCAGCAACGAGGGAGGGACCGGGGAGCTGTTTTTT.

The rearrangement joins TRBV5-4 to TRBJ2-2, with TRBD2 as a possible D gene (5 bases). V was trimmed by 5 bases and J by 0 bases, leaving 14 bases between them. Per the germline V gene, CDR1 is SGHNT and CDR2 is YYREEE (reference sequence). The CDR3 totals 16 residues. The CDR3 sequence: CASSPGLLANTGELFF. The CDR3 DNA sequence: TGTGCCAGCAGTCCCGGACTCCTCGCGAACACCGGGGAGCTGTTTTTT.

The chain employs TRBV10-3 and TRBJ2-7, with 10 bases identical to TRBD2. Germline trimming cut 10 bases from V and 3 bases from J; bases unmatched to any gene: 9. This CDR3 is built from 14 residues. Germline V gene sequence: CDR1 ENHRY, CDR2 SYGVKD. CDR3 DNA sequence: TGTGCCACCGACTCGGCTAGCGGGAGCTACGAGCAGTACTTC. This translates into CATDSASGSYEQYF.

This clone was seen more than once but under ten times. This chain connects TRBV5-4 to TRBJ1-2; D perhaps matches TRBD1 (5 bases). This CDR3 has 16 residues. V was cut by 0 bases and J by 4 bases, with 16 bases left in between. Germline CDR1 reads SGHNT; CDR2 reads YYREEE (reference sequence). The CDR3 sequence: CASSLELGRPGYGYTF. CDR3 nucleotides: TGTGCCAGCAGCTTGGAGCTGGGGCGGCCTGGCTATGGCTACACCTTC.

The chain joins TRBV29-1 to TRBJ1-2; 7 positions agree with TRBD1. V shed 8 bases, J shed 3 bases, and the junction held 12 bases outside the gene matches. The V gene's germline CDR1 is SQVTM and CDR2 ANQGSEA. CDR3 size: 14 residues. For the CDR3, the DNA is TGCAGCCTTTCTGCGTTAACAGGGGACTATGGCTACACCTTC. Translating gives CSLSALTGDYGYTF.

In DNA, the CDR3 is TGTGCCAGCAGCTTAGGAGCCCTCGGGTTTGGCTACACCTTC. It specifies CASSLGALGFGYTF. The chain employs TRBV7-9 and TRBJ1-2; D unclear. V lost 1 base, J lost 7 bases, and 13 bases lay in between. Germline V gene lookup returns CDR1 SEHNR and CDR2 FQNEAQ (reference sequence). The CDR3 runs to 14 residues.

V usage is TRBV25-1 and J usage is TRBJ2-3; a weak D match, TRBD1 (6 bases). The germline CDR1 and CDR2 sequences are MGHDK and SYGVNS. The V end was cut by 3 bases, the J end by 2 bases, with 15 bases between. CDR3 length equals 16 residues. For the CDR3, the DNA is TGTGCCAGCAGTGACGTACAGGGCCGCTTCACAGATACGCAGTATTTT. Its translation is CASSDVQGRFTDTQYF.

The chain couples TRBV9 to TRBJ2-3, with 9 bases aligning to TRBD2. Germline V lookup: CDR1 SGDLS, CDR2 YYNGEE. V dropped 4 bases and J dropped 2; count of bases not matched to a gene: 11. The CDR3 has 17 amino acids. The CDR3 DNA reads as TGTGCCAGCAGCTCAGGGGTGGGACTAGCCTTCACAGATACGCAGTATTTT. Amino acids: CASSSGVGLAFTDTQYF.

The chain links TRBV13 to TRBJ1-6; D is possibly TRBD1 (6 bases). Looked up from germline, CDR1 is PRHDT and CDR2 is FYEKMQ (reference sequence). V was pared by 2 bases and J by 10 bases, with 15 bases between. The CDR3 is made up of 15 amino acids. CDR3 residues: CASSLSLGQVSPLHF. CDR3 nucleotide sequence: TGTGCCAGCAGCTTAAGTTTGGGACAAGTCTCACCCCTCCACTTT. The entire variable domain, with the rest obtained from reference TRBV13 and TRBJ1-6, is as follows: AAGVIQSPRHLIKEKRETATLKCYPIPRHDTVYWYQQGPGQDPQFLISFYEKMQSDKGSIPDRFSAQQFSDYHSELNMSSLELGDSALYFCASSLSLGQVSPLHFGNGTRLTVT.

The chain combines TRBV5-1 with TRBJ1-1; D is unclear. Germline V gene sequence: CDR1 SGHRS, CDR2 YFSETQ. The V gene lost 4 bases and the J gene lost 4 bases, with 17 bases spanning the gap. The CDR3 covers 15 residues. CDR3 residues: CASSELIGVITEAFF. DNA of the CDR3: TGCGCCAGCAGCGAGCTAATCGGGGTCATCACTGAAGCTTTCTTT.

Regarding this clone: Compared with germline, one end of the junction differs, possibly owing to a read error. V and J are TRBV14 and TRBJ2-3; no reliable D call. CDR3 length: 15 residues. In germline, CDR1 is SGHDN, CDR2 FVKESK. CDR3 coding DNA: TGCGCCAGCAGCCAAGATTCGAGTCCCACAGATACGCAGTATTTT. Its translation: CASSQDSSPTDTQYF.

The gene calls are TRBV11-3 and TRBJ1-1, with 7 nucleotides matching TRBD1. J gave up 6 bases and V 4 bases, and 5 bases lay outside the gene matches. Looked up from germline, CDR1 is SGHNT and CDR2 is YENEEA. CDR3 length: 13 amino acids. The CDR3 region is CASSYSGGSEAFF. In DNA, the CDR3 is TGTGCCAGCAGCTACTCAGGGGGGTCTGAAGCTTTCTTT.

This clone occurred a few times. This rearrangement joins TRBV5-6 to TRBJ2-7; D gene uncertain. This CDR3 is 12 amino acids long. Germline V gene lookup returns CDR1 SGHDT and CDR2 YYEEEE. Between the trimmed V and J ends, which lost 4 bases and 6 bases, there was a span of 11 bases. The CDR3 DNA follows: TGTGCCAGCAGCCCTCTTGGCGGCGAGCAGTACTTC. Protein sequence: CASSPLGGEQYF.

The genes are TRBV5-6 and TRBJ1-1; the D gene is possibly TRBD1 (6 bases). With 0 bases removed from V and 11 bases from J, the gap between germline ends came to 14 bases. The CDR3 has 13 amino acids. Per the germline V gene, CDR1 is SGHDT and CDR2 is YYEEEE. Written as DNA, the CDR3 is TGTGCCAGCAGCTTGGGGGGGGGCATTCGGGCTTTCTTT. Its translation is CASSLGGGIRAFF.

CDR3: CATSRERTQETQYF. Here the CDR3 DNA reads TGTGCCACCAGCAGAGAGAGGACACAAGAGACCCAGTACTTC. V usage is TRBV15 and J usage is TRBJ2-5; D may be TRBD1 (5 bases). CDR3 length: 14 amino acids. The ends were cut back, 0 bases at V and 2 bases at J, with 7 bases in the middle. In germline, CDR1 is LNHNV, CDR2 YYDKDF (reference sequence).

The J gene is TRBJ2-1, the V gene TRBV7-6, with a weak D call TRBD1 (7 bases). The germline gives CDR1 SGHVS, CDR2 FNYEAQ. V was pared by 2 bases and J by 2 bases, with 16 bases between. This CDR3 region has 17 residues. DNA for the CDR3: TGTGCCAGCAGCTTAAGGAGGGGGGACAGCGCCTACAATGAGCAGTTCTTC. This translates into CASSLRRGDSAYNEQFF.

The chain carries TRBV19 and TRBJ1-4; TRBD1 is a possible D gene (6 bases). The germline gives CDR1 LNHDA, CDR2 SQIVND (reference sequence). This CDR3 contains 15 residues. Trimming pared 5 bases from V and 4 bases from J, leaving 14 bases between. The CDR3 bases are TGTGCCAGTAGTCCCGGACAGCGCCTTAATGAAAAACTGTTTTTT. This codes for CASSPGQRLNEKLFF.